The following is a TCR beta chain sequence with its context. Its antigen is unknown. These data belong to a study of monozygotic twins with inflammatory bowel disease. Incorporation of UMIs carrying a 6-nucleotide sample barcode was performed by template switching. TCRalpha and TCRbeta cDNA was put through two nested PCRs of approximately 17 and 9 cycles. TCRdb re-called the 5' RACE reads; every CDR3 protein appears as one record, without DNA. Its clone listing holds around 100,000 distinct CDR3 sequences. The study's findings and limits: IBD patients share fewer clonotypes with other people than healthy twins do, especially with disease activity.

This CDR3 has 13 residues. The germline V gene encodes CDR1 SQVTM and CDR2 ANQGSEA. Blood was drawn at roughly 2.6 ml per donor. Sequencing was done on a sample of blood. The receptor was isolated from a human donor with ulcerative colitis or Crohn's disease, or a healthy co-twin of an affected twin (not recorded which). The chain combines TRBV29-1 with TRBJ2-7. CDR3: CSVGGRDSYEQYF.